The T cell receptor (beta chain) under discussion was sequenced for a study of cytomegalovirus exposure and HLA in healthy donors. In the case of this clone: Antigen specificity is unknown.

Whole-study results and caveats: On later analysis, the bulk of CMV-associated TCR beta chains appeared to be HLA-restricted. Immune exposure was documented only through CMV serostatus.

The length of the CDR3 is 13 residues. V lost 5 bases, J lost 8 bases, and 8 bases stayed unmatched. Germline V lookup: CDR1 SEHNR, CDR2 FQNEAQ (reference sequence). PCR involved 60 Vbeta and 13 Jbeta primers. TCRdb keeps only in-frame clones here, not all; method: immunoSEQ multiplex PCR. Of roughly 170,000 clones in the sample, roughly 78% are singletons; the top ten hold under 0.75%. The gene calls are TRBV7-9 and TRBJ1-2, with TRBD1 matching over 7 bases. Sequenced material: PBMCs. This clonotype was sampled from a boy younger than 18 in good health and CMV-seronegative. CDR3: CASSPIDRVGYTF. The CDR3 nucleotides read TGTGCCAGCAGCCCGATCGACAGGGTCGGCTACACCTTC. The full variable domain, with the rest looked up from reference TRBV7-9 and TRBJ1-2, is DTGVSQNPRHKITKRGQNVTFRCDPISEHNRLYWYRQTLGQGPEFLTYFQNEAQLEKSRLLSDRFSAERPKGSFSTLEIQRTEQGDSAMYLCASSPIDRVGYTFGSGTRLTVV.